These T cell receptor beta chains were read from a single sample in a study of vaccination and CD4 T cells after COVID-19. These receptors lack a known antigen. In TCRdb, the PCR reads were re-called with MiXCR into one record per CDR3 protein. This table holds 9,500 to 15,000 distinct CDR3 sequences, 58% found once. Sequencing was performed on CD4+ T cells from blood, cultured in vitro. All receptors derive from a human donor who had recovered from COVID-19. CDR3s include the opening cysteine and the closing phenylalanine or tryptophan. A D gene is named only where the DNA matches it firmly. Rows give clone size only sometimes, using once, few, many, or a class for an expanded clone.

NA,NA,TRBV19,TRBJ2-1,TGTGCCAGTAGTATAGGTCCGGGGCTTAGTCCGTTCTTC,CASSIGPGLSPFF
NA,NA,TRBV20-1,TRBJ1-4,TGCAGTGCCCGACCGCCGGGGGCGCGGGAAAAACTGTTTTTT,CSARPPGAREKLFF
NA,NA,TRBV20-1,TRBJ1-1,TGCAGTGCTAGGGGGGACACTGAAGCTTTCTTT,CSARGDTEAFF
NA,few,TRBV2,TRBJ1-6,TGTGCCAGCAGTGAGATGTTCTCCTATAATTCACCCCTCCACTTT,CASSEMFSYNSPLHF
NA,few,TRBV6-1,TRBJ1-2,TGTGCCAGCTCTAACAGTAACTATGGCTACACCTTC,CASSNSNYGYTF
NA,NA,TRBV28,TRBJ1-5,TGTGCCAGCAGTTTACTTCAGGGCTTGGGGCAGCCCCAGCATTTT,CASSLLQGLGQPQHF
NA,NA,TRBV19,TRBJ2-7,TGTGCCAGTAGTAAGAGGCAGTCCCACGAGCAGTACTTC,CASSKRQSHEQYF
TRBD2,NA,TRBV20-1,TRBJ2-7,TGCACCCCGGGGGGAATTCCCTACGAGCAGTACTTC,CTPGGIPYEQYF
TRBD2,NA,TRBV20-1,TRBJ2-3,TGCAGTGCTAGAGATAGAAGACGGAGCGGGGGCACCGCAGATACGCAGTATTTT,CSARDRRRSGGTADTQYF
NA,few,TRBV20-1,TRBJ1-1,TGCAGTGCCCCGCGTCCCCTATCTGAAGCTTTCTTT,CSAPRPLSEAFF
NA,few,TRBV19,TRBJ1-2,TGTGCCAGCCATCTCTGGAAGGGTAACTATGGCTACACCTTC,CASHLWKGNYGYTF
NA,NA,TRBV7-2,TRBJ2-7,TGTGCCAGCAGCCTAGAGATTGGACGCATCTCTCACTACGAGCAGTACTTC,CASSLEIGRISHYEQYF
NA,NA,TRBV6-2/TRBV6-3,TRBJ1-2,TGTGCCAGCAGTTTTCCGGGGTATGGCTACACCTTC,CASSFPGYGYTF
NA,NA,TRBV11-2,TRBJ1-2,TGTGCCAGCAGCCCCGGGACATCCTATGGCTACACCTTC,CASSPGTSYGYTF
TRBD1,NA,TRBV7-3,TRBJ2-7,TGTGCCAGCAGCCAGGACAGGTGGACCTACGAGCAGTACTTC,CASSQDRWTYEQYF
NA,few,TRBV6-2/TRBV6-3,TRBJ1-5,TGTGCCAGCAGTTACCCGCGGGATAGCAATCAGCCCCAGCATTTT,CASSYPRDSNQPQHF
NA,NA,TRBV6-2/TRBV6-3,TRBJ1-5,TGTGCCAGCAGTTATGGTCGTCAGCCCCAGCATTTT,CASSYGRQPQHF
TRBD1,large,TRBV18,TRBJ1-1,TGTGCCAGCTCACCGACAGGGAAGGGCACTGAAGCTTTCTTT,CASSPTGKGTEAFF
NA,few,TRBV6-2/TRBV6-3,TRBJ1-5,TGTGCCAGCTCAAACGGGGCCAATCAGCCCCAGCATTTT,CASSNGANQPQHF
TRBD1,NA,TRBV6-2/TRBV6-3,TRBJ2-5,TGTGCCAGCAGTCGCGGACAGGGGGCGCTTCCCCAGTACTTC,CASSRGQGALPQYF